The 18 T cell receptor beta chains listed next were all sequenced from one sample in a study of T cell responses to AZD1222 COVID-19 vaccine. The method was immunoSEQ multiplex PCR; TCRdb's version includes in-frame clones alone and lacks a portion of them. The profile shows 92,000 or so clones, 80% to 90% of them singletons. The sequenced sample was peripheral blood, obtained on day 0 of AZD1222 vaccination. The receptors were gathered from an adult in good health.

This clone occurred a few times. The genes are TRBV18 and TRBJ1-6, with D possibly TRBD1 on 6 matching bases. This CDR3 is built from 13 residues. Per germline, CDR1 KGHSH and CDR2 LQKENI. Trimming removed 10 bases at V and 5 bases at J, with 12 bases between. The CDR3 bases are TGTGCCACCCGCAGGGGAAATAATTCACCCCTCCACTTT. The encoded protein is CATRRGNNSPLHF.

The rearrangement joins TRBV7-2 to TRBJ2-7; 10 bases agree with TRBD2. Germline-derived CDR1 and CDR2 are SGHTA and FQGNSA. The CDR3 consists of 17 residues. V trimming: 5 bases; J trimming: 5 bases; junction bases outside the gene matches: 15. CDR3 DNA sequence: TGTGCCAGCAGCCCAAGGGCGGGGATGCTAGCGGGGGACGAGCAGTACTTC. Encoded protein: CASSPRAGMLAGDEQYF.

The chain couples TRBV30 to TRBJ2-3, with 7 bases fitting TRBD1. The J segment lost 4 bases and the V segment lost 4 bases, leaving 11 bases of the junction unmatched. Germline CDR1 GTSNPN, CDR2 SVGIG (reference sequence). The CDR3 has 15 amino acids. DNA for the CDR3: TGTGCCTGGAAGGAGACAGGGATTTTCCCAGATACGCAGTATTTT. Its protein is CAWKETGIFPDTQYF. Full variable domain (missing parts from reference TRBV30 and TRBJ2-3): SQTIHQWPATLVQPVGSPLSLECTVEGTSNPNLYWYRQAAGRGLQLLFYSVGIGQISSEVPQNLSASRPQDRQFILSSKKLLLSDSGFYLCAWKETGIFPDTQYFGPGTRLTVL.

The chain uses TRBV5-8 and TRBJ2-7, with D unclear. CDR3 length equals 15 residues. The V end was cut by 4 bases, the J end by 2 bases, with 16 bases between. The germline gives CDR1 SGHTS, CDR2 YDEGEE. Here the CDR3 reads CASSRHRVRTYEQYF. CDR3 bases: TGTGCCAGCAGCCGGCATAGGGTTCGGACCTACGAGCAGTACTTC. The entire variable domain, with the rest obtained from reference TRBV5-8 and TRBJ2-7, is as follows: EAGVTQSPTHLIKTRGQQATLRCSPISGHTSVYWYQQALGLGLQFLLWYDEGEERNRGNFPPRFSGRQFPNYSSELNVNALELEDSALYLCASSRHRVRTYEQYFGPGTRLTVT.

The chain couples TRBV28 to TRBJ2-7; no clear D gene. The germline V gene encodes CDR1 MDHEN and CDR2 SYDVKM. This CDR3 has 14 residues. Trimming removed 6 bases at V and 1 base at J, with 13 bases between. CDR3 protein: CASSIMTRSYEQYF. In DNA, the CDR3 is TGTGCCAGCAGCATTATGACCCGGTCCTACGAGCAGTACTTC.

V is TRBV7-2 and J is TRBJ2-7, with D perhaps matching TRBD1 (6 bases). CDR3 length equals 15 residues. The V gene's germline CDR1 is SGHTA and CDR2 FQGNSA. Trimming shortened V by 1 base and J by 1 base, and 11 bases separated the two germline ends. CDR3 sequence: CASSLVSGVSYEQYF. In nucleotides, the CDR3 is TGTGCCAGCAGCTTAGTGTCAGGGGTTTCCTACGAGCAGTACTTC.

The chain is built from TRBV6-6 and TRBJ1-4; D is ambiguous. The CDR3 is 12 residues long. Looked up from germline, CDR1 is MNHNY and CDR2 is SVGAGI (reference sequence). V was pared by 7 bases and J by 17 bases, with 20 bases between. The CDR3 DNA sequence: TGTGCCAGCACTGAGGGAGATATGGAAATTTTTTTT. Encoded protein: CASTEGDMEIFF.

The rearrangement uses TRBV10-3 and TRBJ2-7, with D perhaps TRBD1 (6 bases). V lost 11 bases and J 7 bases, leaving 18 bases between the germline ends. From germline, CDR1 is ENHRY and CDR2 SYGVKD. CDR3 length: 12 residues. The CDR3 sequence is CAVGQSSGEQYF. The CDR3 nucleotides are TGTGCCGTAGGACAGTCTTCAGGGGAGCAGTACTTC.

The V gene is TRBV30, the J gene TRBJ1-1, with D tentatively TRBD1 (6 bases). The V gene's germline CDR1 is GTSNPN and CDR2 SVGIG (reference sequence). The ends were cut back, 2 bases at V and 7 bases at J, with 11 bases in the middle. The CDR3 extends over 12 amino acids. CDR3 sequence: CAWSPTGDEAFF. CDR3 bases: TGTGCCTGGAGTCCGACAGGAGATGAAGCTTTCTTT. The full variable domain, completed using reference TRBV30 and TRBJ1-1, is SQTIHQWPATLVQPVGSPLSLECTVEGTSNPNLYWYRQAAGRGLQLLFYSVGIGQISSEVPQNLSASRPQDRQFILSSKKLLLSDSGFYLCAWSPTGDEAFFGQGTRLTVV.

This clone was recorded a few times. Written as DNA, the CDR3 is TGCAGCGAAAAAAAGATGAACACTGAAGCTTTCTTT. Amino acids: CSEKKMNTEAFF. The chain uses TRBV29-1 and TRBJ1-1; D remains unclear. V dropped 7 bases and J dropped 0 bases, with 9 bases sitting between them. The CDR3 contains 12 residues. The germline V gene encodes CDR1 SQVTM and CDR2 ANQGSEA.

This clone was seen a single time. The chain combines TRBV20-1 with TRBJ2-7, with 10 bases matching TRBD1. The germline V gene encodes CDR1 DFQATT and CDR2 SNEGSKA (reference sequence). J gave up 5 bases and V 3 bases, and 7 bases lay outside the gene matches. This CDR3 region has 14 residues. CDR3 amino acids: CSASPGQGVHEQYF. The CDR3 coding sequence is TGCAGTGCTAGTCCCGGACAGGGGGTCCACGAGCAGTACTTC.

The rearrangement uses TRBV4-3 and TRBJ1-5; the D is unclear. V was clipped by 0 bases and J by 2 bases, with 8 bases between them. The CDR3 spans 15 residues. The germline V gene has CDR1 LGHNA and CDR2 YSLEER. In DNA, the CDR3 is TGCGCCAGCAGCCAAGAAGCAGGCCGCAATCAGCCCCAGCATTTT. It specifies CASSQEAGRNQPQHF.

The gene calls are TRBV6-5 and TRBJ2-7; the D is unclear. Germline values: CDR1 MNHEY, CDR2 SVGAGI. Trimming cost V 5 bases and J 3 bases, with 14 bases left between them. CDR3 size: 14 residues. This CDR3 is CASSPLASGYEQYF. DNA of the CDR3: TGTGCCAGCAGTCCACTGGCCTCGGGCTACGAGCAGTACTTC.

This chain links TRBV5-5 with TRBJ1-3; D gene unclear. V lost 1 base to trimming and J lost 1 base, with 12 bases between them. The CDR3 sequence is 16 residues long. CDR1 and CDR2 from the germline V gene are SGHKS and YYEKEE (reference sequence). CDR3 region: CASSLTGLGSGNTIYF. CDR3 coding DNA: TGTGCCAGCAGCTTGACCGGTTTAGGGTCTGGAAACACCATATATTTT.

The chain combines TRBV2 with TRBJ2-6, with 8 nucleotides matching TRBD1. The V segment lost 6 bases and the J segment 2 bases; nucleotides outside the gene matches: 3. The CDR3 consists of 15 residues. CDR1 SNHLY and CDR2 FYNNEI come from the germline V gene. The CDR3 here is CASRPTGAGANVLTF. As DNA, the CDR3 is TGTGCCAGCAGGCCGACAGGGGCTGGGGCCAACGTCCTGACTTTC. Together with reference TRBV2 and TRBJ2-6, the CDR3 gives the full variable domain: EPEVTQTPSHQVTQMGQEVILRCVPISNHLYFYWYRQILGQKVEFLVSFYNNEISEKSEIFDDQFSVERPDGSNFTLKIRSTKLEDSAMYFCASRPTGAGANVLTFGAGSRLTVL.

This chain joins TRBV18 and TRBJ1-2, with D possibly TRBD1 on 5 matching bases. V was shortened by 0 bases and J by 4 bases, with 9 bases between the two germline ends. There are 14 residues in the CDR3. Germline assignment: CDR1 KGHSH and CDR2 LQKENI. The CDR3 loop reads CASSPPAGSYGYTF. Here the CDR3 DNA reads TGTGCCAGCTCACCACCAGCAGGGTCCTATGGCTACACCTTC.

V usage is TRBV29-1 and J usage is TRBJ1-2, with no clear D. The CDR3 contains 13 residues. V gave up 2 bases and J gave up 5 bases, with 12 bases separating them. Germline assignment: CDR1 SQVTM and CDR2 ANQGSEA. CDR3 DNA sequence: TGCAGCGTTGAAAGCGGGGTGAGGTATGGCTACACCTTC. Amino acids: CSVESGVRYGYTF.

This sequence joins TRBV13 and TRBJ1-4, with D tentatively TRBD1 (5 bases). V was clipped by 2 bases and J by 7 bases, with 14 bases between them. The germline CDR1 and CDR2 sequences are PRHDT and FYEKMQ (reference sequence). CDR3 length equals 15 residues. CDR3 in amino acids: CASSLRRGLVEKLFF. The DNA for the CDR3 is TGTGCCAGCAGCTTAAGGCGGGGACTAGTTGAAAAACTGTTTTTT.